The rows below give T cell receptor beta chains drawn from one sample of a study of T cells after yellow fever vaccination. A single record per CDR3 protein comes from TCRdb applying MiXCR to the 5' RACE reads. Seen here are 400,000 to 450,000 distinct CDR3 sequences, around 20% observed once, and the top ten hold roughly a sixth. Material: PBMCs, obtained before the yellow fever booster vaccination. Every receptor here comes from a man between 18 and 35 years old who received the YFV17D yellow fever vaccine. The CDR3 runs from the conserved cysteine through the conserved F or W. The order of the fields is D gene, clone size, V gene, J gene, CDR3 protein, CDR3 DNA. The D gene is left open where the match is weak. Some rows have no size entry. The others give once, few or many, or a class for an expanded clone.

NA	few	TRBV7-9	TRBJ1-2	CASSYPRGSAYGYTF	TGTGCCAGCAGCTACCCCCGGGGCAGCGCCTATGGCTACACCTTC
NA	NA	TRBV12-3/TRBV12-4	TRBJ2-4	CASRKQGASIQYF	TGTGCCAGCAGAAAACAGGGTGCCAGCATTCAGTACTTC
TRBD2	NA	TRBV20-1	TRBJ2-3	CSLLRAVSGGDTQYF	TGCAGTCTACTCCGGGCTGTTAGCGGGGGGGATACGCAGTATTTT
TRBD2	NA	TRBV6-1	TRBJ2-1	CASRAGLAHEQFF	TGTGCCAGCAGAGCGGGACTAGCGCACGAGCAGTTCTTC
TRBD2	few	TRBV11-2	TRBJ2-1	CASSFAGDNEQFF	TGTGCCAGCAGCTTCGCGGGGGACAATGAGCAGTTCTTC
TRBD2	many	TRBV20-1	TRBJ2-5	CSAETSGGAETQYF	TGCAGTGCTGAGACTAGCGGGGGGGCGGAGACCCAGTACTTC
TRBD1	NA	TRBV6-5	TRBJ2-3	CASSYSFRGTDTQYF	TGTGCCAGCAGTTACTCGTTCAGGGGGACAGATACGCAGTATTTT
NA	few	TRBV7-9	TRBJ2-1	CASSLDGAYNEQFF	TGTGCCAGCAGCTTAGACGGTGCCTACAATGAGCAGTTCTTC
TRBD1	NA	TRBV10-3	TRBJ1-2	CAISGTTGGAIHGYTF	TGTGCCATCAGTGGGACGACAGGGGGCGCGATTCATGGCTACACCTTC
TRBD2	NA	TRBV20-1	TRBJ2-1	CSARDNSGGSYNEQFF	TGCAGTGCTAGAGATAACTCGGGAGGCTCCTACAATGAGCAGTTCTTC
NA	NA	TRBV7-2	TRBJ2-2	CASSFWRGRTGELFF	TGTGCCAGCAGCTTTTGGCGGGGGCGAACCGGGGAGCTGTTTTTT
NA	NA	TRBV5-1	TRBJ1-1	CASSEGTIYTEAFF	TGCGCCAGCAGCGAGGGGACGATTTACACTGAAGCTTTCTTT
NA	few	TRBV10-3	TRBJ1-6	CAISEAANSPLHF	TGTGCCATCAGTGAGGCGGCGAATTCACCCCTCCACTTT
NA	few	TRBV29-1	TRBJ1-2	CSGGNREDGYTF	TGCAGCGGGGGGAACAGGGAAGATGGCTACACCTTC
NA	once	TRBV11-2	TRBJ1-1	CASRNLQGKAEAFF	TGTGCCAGCCGAAACTTACAGGGAAAGGCTGAAGCTTTCTTT
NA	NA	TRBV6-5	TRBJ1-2	CASSSYPLYGYTF	TGTGCCAGCAGTTCCTACCCCTTATATGGCTACACCTTC
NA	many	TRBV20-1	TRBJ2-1	CSADTGPPEQFF	TGCAGTGCCGACACTGGCCCCCCTGAGCAGTTCTTC
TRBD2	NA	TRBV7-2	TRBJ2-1	CASTFGLAGGNEQFF	TGTGCCAGCACTTTTGGACTAGCGGGGGGCAATGAGCAGTTCTTC
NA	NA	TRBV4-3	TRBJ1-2	CASSQAAGSGYTF	TGCGCCAGCAGCCAAGCGGCGGGTTCAGGCTACACCTTC
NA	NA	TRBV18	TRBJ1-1	CASSPAGAPRGAFF	TGTGCCAGCTCACCGGCAGGGGCTCCGCGTGGAGCTTTCTTT
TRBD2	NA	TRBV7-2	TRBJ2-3	CASSPRGDGGATDTQYF	TGTGCCAGCAGCCCCCGAGGGGACGGGGGGGCCACAGATACGCAGTATTTT
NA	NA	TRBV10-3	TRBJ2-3	CAIKKAGTHRPTDTQYF	TGTGCCATCAAGAAAGCCGGGACTCACAGACCCACAGATACGCAGTATTTT
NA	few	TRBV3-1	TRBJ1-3	CASLVGNTIYF	TGTGCCAGTCTCGTGGGAAACACCATATATTTT
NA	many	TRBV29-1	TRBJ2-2	CSVVGHTGELFF	TGCAGCGTTGTAGGACACACCGGGGAGCTGTTTTTT
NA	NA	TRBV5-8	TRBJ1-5	CASSLLSNTNQPQHF	TGTGCCAGCAGCTTGCTCTCGAATACCAATCAGCCCCAGCATTTT
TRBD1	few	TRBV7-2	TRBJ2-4	CASSLRGQGSIQYF	TGTGCCAGCAGCCTCCGAGGACAGGGAAGCATTCAGTACTTC
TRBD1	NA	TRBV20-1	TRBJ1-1	CSARTGSVNTEAFF	TGCAGTGCTAGGACAGGGTCCGTGAACACTGAAGCTTTCTTT